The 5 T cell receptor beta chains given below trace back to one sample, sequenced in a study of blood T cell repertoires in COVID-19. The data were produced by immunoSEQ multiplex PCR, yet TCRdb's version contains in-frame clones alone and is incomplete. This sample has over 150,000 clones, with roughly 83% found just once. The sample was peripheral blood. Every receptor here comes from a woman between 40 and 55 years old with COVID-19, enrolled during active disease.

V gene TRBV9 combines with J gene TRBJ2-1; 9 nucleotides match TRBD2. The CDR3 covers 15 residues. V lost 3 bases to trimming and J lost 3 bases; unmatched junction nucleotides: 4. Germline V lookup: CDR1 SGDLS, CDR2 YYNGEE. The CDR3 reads CASSEAGGNYNEQFF. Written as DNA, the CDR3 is TGTGCCAGCAGCGAAGCGGGGGGAAACTACAATGAGCAGTTCTTC. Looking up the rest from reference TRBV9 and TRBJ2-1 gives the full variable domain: DSGVTQTPKHLITATGQRVTLRCSPRSGDLSVYWYQQSLDQGLQFLIQYYNGEERAKGNILERFSAQQFPDLHSELNLSSLELGDSALYFCASSEAGGNYNEQFFGPGTRLTVL.

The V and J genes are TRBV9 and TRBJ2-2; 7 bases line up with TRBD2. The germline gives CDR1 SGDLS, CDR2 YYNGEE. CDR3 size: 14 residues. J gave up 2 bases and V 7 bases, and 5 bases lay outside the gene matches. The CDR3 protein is CASGGTINTGELFF. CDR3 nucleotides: TGTGCCAGCGGGGGGACTATAAACACCGGGGAGCTGTTTTTT.

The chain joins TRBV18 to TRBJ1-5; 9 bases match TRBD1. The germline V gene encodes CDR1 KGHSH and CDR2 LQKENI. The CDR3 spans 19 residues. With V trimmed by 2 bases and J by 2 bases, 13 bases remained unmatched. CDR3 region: CASSPTVVGTGTGNQPQHF. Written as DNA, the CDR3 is TGTGCCAGCTCACCAACAGTTGTGGGGACAGGGACCGGCAATCAGCCCCAGCATTTT.

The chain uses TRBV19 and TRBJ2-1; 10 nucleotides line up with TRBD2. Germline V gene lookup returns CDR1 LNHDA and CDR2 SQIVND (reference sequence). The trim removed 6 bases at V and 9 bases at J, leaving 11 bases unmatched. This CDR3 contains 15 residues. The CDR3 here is CASSPVAGGRGEQFF. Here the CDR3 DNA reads TGTGCCAGTAGCCCGGTAGCGGGAGGACGGGGTGAGCAGTTCTTC.

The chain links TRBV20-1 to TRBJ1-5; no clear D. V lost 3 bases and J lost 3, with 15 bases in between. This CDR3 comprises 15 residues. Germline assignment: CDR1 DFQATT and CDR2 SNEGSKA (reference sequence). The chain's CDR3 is CSASIRQAINQPQHF. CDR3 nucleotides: TGCAGTGCTAGTATAAGGCAGGCCATCAATCAGCCCCAGCATTTT.